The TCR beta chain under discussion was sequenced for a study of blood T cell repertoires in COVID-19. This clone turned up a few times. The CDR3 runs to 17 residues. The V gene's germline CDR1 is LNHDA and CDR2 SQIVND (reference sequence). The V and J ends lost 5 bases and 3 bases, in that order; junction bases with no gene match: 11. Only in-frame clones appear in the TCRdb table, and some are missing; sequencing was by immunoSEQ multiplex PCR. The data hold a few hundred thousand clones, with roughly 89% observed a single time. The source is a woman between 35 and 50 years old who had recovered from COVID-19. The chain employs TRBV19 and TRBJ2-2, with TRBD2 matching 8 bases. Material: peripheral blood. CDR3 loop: CASSPTGVAGYTGELFF. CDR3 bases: TGTGCCAGTAGTCCCACCGGAGTAGCGGGGTACACCGGGGAGCTGTTTTTT.